These 23 T cell receptor beta chains originate from one sample sequenced in a study of CD8+ T cells in alopecia areata. Sequencing used cDNA as its template, made by extracting RNA and reverse transcribing it. Clones were read by immunoSEQ multiplex PCR, and TCRdb kept only the in-frame ones, dropping some. The sample contains 130,000 to 150,000 clones, about half of which appear only once. The sequences come from CD4+ T cells sorted from blood, collected at week 0. These receptors were obtained from a human donor with alopecia areata.

This clone was counted only a few times. The gene calls are TRBV6-6 and TRBJ2-7; maybe TRBD2 (6 bases). CDR3 length: 13 residues. Germline CDR1 MNHNY, CDR2 SVGAGI (reference sequence). Trimming removed 6 bases from V and 4 bases from J, with 13 bases in between. DNA for the CDR3: TGTGCCAGCAGGGGGGGACTGGGTTACGAGCAGTACTTC. Amino acids: CASRGGLGYEQYF.

The rearrangement joins TRBV7-9 to TRBJ2-7; TRBD1 is a possible D gene (5 bases). V was shortened by 0 bases and J by 11 bases, with 11 bases between the two germline ends. This CDR3 comprises 12 residues. Germline CDR1 is SEHNR and CDR2 is FQNEAQ (reference sequence). DNA of the CDR3: TGTGCCAGCAGCTTAGCCGACAGCCTGAAGTACTTC. Protein product: CASSLADSLKYF. The full variable domain, rest sourced from reference TRBV7-9 and TRBJ2-7, is DTGVSQNPRHKITKRGQNVTFRCDPISEHNRLYWYRQTLGQGPEFLTYFQNEAQLEKSRLLSDRFSAERPKGSFSTLEIQRTEQGDSAMYLCASSLADSLKYFGPGTRLTVT.

This clone was counted between two and nine times. V gene TRBV29-1 combines with J gene TRBJ1-2; D is possibly TRBD1 (5 bases). The V end was cut by 2 bases, the J end by 8 bases, with 9 bases between. CDR1 SQVTM and CDR2 ANQGSEA come from the germline V gene. This CDR3 has 11 residues. The chain's CDR3 is CSVEQGWGYTF. As DNA, the CDR3 is TGCAGCGTTGAACAGGGCTGGGGCTACACCTTC.

The table lists this clone with a few counts. The genes are TRBV5-4 and TRBJ2-7; D remains ambiguous. CDR1 SGHNT and CDR2 YYREEE come from the germline V gene (reference sequence). The CDR3 consists of 11 residues. V gave up 9 bases and J gave up 7 bases, with 14 bases separating them. CDR3 bases: TGTGCCACCAGTCGCTGGGGAGAGCAGTACTTC. Translation: CATSRWGEQYF.

The CDR3 DNA follows: TGCGCCAGCAGTCAACGCGGATCCTACGAGCAGTACTTC. Its translation: CASSQRGSYEQYF. This chain links TRBV23-1 with TRBJ2-7, with D unclear. Being an ORF, TRBV23-1 has a function that is uncertain. The CDR3 is 13 residues long. With 2 bases removed from V and 1 base from J, the gap between germline ends came to 6 bases.

The chain joins TRBV27 to TRBJ2-6; D might be TRBD2 (5 bases). This CDR3 comprises 16 residues. Germline lookup yields CDR1 MNHEY and CDR2 SMNVEV (reference sequence). Trimming shortened V by 6 bases and J by 2 bases, and 14 bases separated the two germline ends. CDR3 protein: CASSPMVGAGANVLTF. As DNA, the CDR3 is TGTGCCAGCAGCCCCATGGTCGGGGCTGGGGCCAACGTCCTGACTTTC. The entire variable domain, with the rest obtained from reference TRBV27 and TRBJ2-6, is as follows: EAQVTQNPRYLITVTGKKLTVTCSQNMNHEYMSWYRQDPGLGLRQIYYSMNVEVTDKGDVPEGYKVSRKEKRNFPLILESPSPNQTSLYFCASSPMVGAGANVLTFGAGSRLTVL.

The chain links TRBV25-1 to TRBJ2-5; D may match TRBD1 or TRBD2 (5 bases each). The CDR3 totals 14 residues. V lost 5 bases, J lost 4 bases, and 14 bases lay in between. The germline gives CDR1 MGHDK, CDR2 SYGVNS. The CDR3, as DNA: TGTGCCAGCAGTTGGGGGACCCGTTTAGAGACCCAGTACTTC. This codes for CASSWGTRLETQYF.

This chain uses TRBV7-6 with TRBJ2-5; TRBD1 agrees at 9 bases. This CDR3 comprises 16 residues. From germline, CDR1 is SGHVS and CDR2 FNYEAQ. The J segment lost 5 bases and the V segment lost 10 bases, leaving 17 bases of the junction unmatched. CDR3 nucleotides: TGTGCCACCGGGCCCGGAAACAGGGGGCTACTTGAGACCCAGTACTTC. Amino acids: CATGPGNRGLLETQYF.

This clone was detected a few times. This CDR3 is missing its conserved last phenylalanine or tryptophan, likely due to a read error. The DNA is omitted, as the CDR3 cannot be located on it reliably, and the CDR3 follows TCRdb's listing. The V call is TRBV14, the J call TRBJ1-3. 10 amino acids form the CDR3, both terminal residues included. Per the germline V gene, CDR1 is SGHDN and CDR2 is FVKESK. The CDR3 spells CASSHQMART.

V usage is TRBV7-3 and J usage is TRBJ2-6, with TRBD1 identical over 9 bases. Germline V lookup: CDR1 SGHTA, CDR2 FQGTGA. J gave up 4 bases and V 4 bases, and 8 bases lay outside the gene matches. The CDR3 loop spans 17 amino acids. CDR3 sequence: CASSYSGTGNGANVLTF. The CDR3 region has the DNA TGTGCCAGCAGCTACTCCGGGACAGGGAACGGGGCCAACGTCCTGACTTTC.

This chain joins TRBV30 and TRBJ2-5, with D perhaps TRBD2 (6 bases). From germline, CDR1 is GTSNPN and CDR2 SVGIG (reference sequence). Trimming took off 0 bases at V and 1 base at J, with 12 bases between the two ends. This CDR3 region has 15 residues. In nucleotides, the CDR3 is TGTGCCTGGAGTGTAGGTCTGGGAGGCCAAGAGACCCAGTACTTC. It translates to CAWSVGLGGQETQYF.

There are a few counts of this clone. The rearrangement joins TRBV5-1 to TRBJ2-7; D not resolved. Germline CDR1 is SGHRS and CDR2 is YFSETQ. The V end was cut by 0 bases, the J end by 3 bases, with 13 bases between. The CDR3 is 15 residues long. In DNA form, the CDR3 reads TGCGCCAGCAGCTTGGAGCCCAGCGCCAACTACGAGCAGTACTTC. Translated, it gives CASSLEPSANYEQYF.

The V call is TRBV30, the J call TRBJ1-3; no clear D. Germline values: CDR1 GTSNPN, CDR2 SVGIG (reference sequence). The CDR3 length is 14 residues. Trimming took off 0 bases at V and 4 bases at J, with 10 bases between the two ends. CDR3 DNA: TGTGCCTGGAGTGTCGGCCTCGCAGGAAACACCATATATTTT. Translated: CAWSVGLAGNTIYF.

The gene calls are TRBV5-8 and TRBJ2-1, with D perhaps matching TRBD2 (7 bases). The CDR3 is 16 residues long. V shed 4 bases and J shed 12 bases, with 26 bases lying between them. In germline, CDR1 is SGHTS, CDR2 YDEGEE. The CDR3 is CASSPRGAVGRQGQFF. CDR3 coding DNA: TGTGCCAGCAGCCCCCGGGGGGCAGTGGGGCGCCAGGGGCAGTTCTTC. Drawing the rest from reference TRBV5-8 and TRBJ2-1, the complete variable domain is EAGVTQSPTHLIKTRGQQATLRCSPISGHTSVYWYQQALGLGLQFLLWYDEGEERNRGNFPPRFSGRQFPNYSSELNVNALELEDSALYLCASSPRGAVGRQGQFFGPGTRLTVL.

The chain uses TRBV29-1 and TRBJ1-1, with TRBD1 matching over 12 bases. The CDR3 sequence is 13 residues long. Germline V gives CDR1 SQVTM, CDR2 ANQGSEA. The V segment lost 7 bases and the J segment 11 bases; nucleotides outside the gene matches: 11. The CDR3 reads CSGSGQGAVFAFF. DNA of the CDR3: TGCAGCGGATCGGGACAGGGGGCAGTTTTTGCTTTCTTT. Full variable domain (remainder filled in from reference TRBV29-1 and TRBJ1-1): SAVISQKPSRDICQRGTSLTIQCQVDSQVTMMFWYRQQPGQSLTLIATANQGSEATYESGFVIDKFPISRPNLTFSTLTVSNMSPEDSSIYLCSGSGQGAVFAFFGQGTRLTVV.

This sequence joins TRBV11-2 and TRBJ2-4, with D unclear. The V gene lost 4 bases and the J gene lost 13 bases, with 14 bases spanning the gap. Germline lookup yields CDR1 SGHAT and CDR2 FQNNGV. CDR3 length: 12 residues. CDR3 DNA: TGTGCCAGCAGCTCGTCCGGCAGTACACAGTACTTC. It yields the protein CASSSSGSTQYF.

The chain links TRBV19 to TRBJ2-5; D possibly matches TRBD1 or TRBD2 (5 bases each). Germline V lookup: CDR1 LNHDA, CDR2 SQIVND (reference sequence). The CDR3 is made up of 14 amino acids. Trimming shortened V by 5 bases and J by 5 bases, and 15 bases separated the two germline ends. The chain's CDR3 is CASSATRGQETQYF. The CDR3 nucleotides are TGTGCCAGTAGTGCGACGAGGGGCCAGGAGACCCAGTACTTC.

The V gene is TRBV30, the J gene TRBJ1-5, with D possibly being TRBD1 (5 bases). The CDR3 loop spans 12 amino acids. Trimming took off 8 bases at V and 0 bases at J, with 8 bases between the two ends. The germline V gene encodes CDR1 GTSNPN and CDR2 SVGIG (reference sequence). The CDR3 protein is CAVGDSNQPQHF. The CDR3 nucleotides are TGTGCCGTGGGGGATAGCAATCAGCCCCAGCATTTT.

This clone has just a few counts. The V and J genes are TRBV30 and TRBJ2-1; D gene uncertain. The CDR3 contains 13 residues. The germline gives CDR1 GTSNPN, CDR2 SVGIG (reference sequence). V was trimmed by 1 base and J by 4 bases, leaving 8 bases between them. Here the CDR3 reads CAWSEGRYNEQFF. In DNA form, the CDR3 reads TGTGCCTGGAGTGAAGGCAGGTACAATGAGCAGTTCTTC.

The chain is built from TRBV9 and TRBJ2-7; D unclear. The CDR3 is 14 amino acids. Germline V gene lookup returns CDR1 SGDLS and CDR2 YYNGEE. The ends were cut back, 2 bases at V and 2 bases at J, with 11 bases in the middle. CDR3 DNA sequence: TGTGCCAGCAGCGTTAAAGGCGGAACCTACGAGCAGTACTTC. Amino acid sequence: CASSVKGGTYEQYF.

The J gene is TRBJ2-3, the V gene TRBV29-1; 9 bases line up with TRBD1. V gave up 3 bases and J gave up 6 bases; unmatched junction bases: 1. The V gene's germline CDR1 is SQVTM and CDR2 ANQGSEA. CDR3 length: 12 residues. CDR3 sequence: CSVDGQGDTQYF. Here the CDR3 DNA reads TGCAGCGTTGACGGACAGGGGGATACGCAGTATTTT.

This clone was detected only a few times. The chain has TRBV10-3 and TRBJ1-5; TRBD1 is a possible D gene (6 bases). The V end lost 5 bases, the J end lost 4 bases, and 12 bases lay between the germline ends. Germline V gene sequence: CDR1 ENHRY, CDR2 SYGVKD. The CDR3 length is 14 residues. The CDR3 nucleotides read TGTGCCATCAGTCCAGGACAGCCAAATCAGCCCCAGCATTTT. The encoded protein is CAISPGQPNQPQHF.

V usage is TRBV27 and J usage is TRBJ2-5; 11 positions agree with TRBD1. The CDR3 length is 16 residues. The ends lost 5 bases at V and 9 bases at J; junction bases unmatched: 14. Germline CDR1 is MNHEY and CDR2 is SMNVEV (reference sequence). The CDR3 reads CASSPGTGGRRGAQYF. CDR3 in DNA: TGTGCCAGCAGTCCCGGGACAGGGGGACGCCGGGGAGCCCAGTACTTC.